A single sample gave rise to the 14 T cell receptor beta chains below, sequenced in a study of blood T cell repertoires in COVID-19. Generated by immunoSEQ multiplex PCR, the TCRdb table keeps only in-frame clones and is missing some. The repertoire holds 91,000 or so clones, 75% to 95% seen once, with 3% to 4.5% in the top ten. Sequenced: peripheral blood. The receptor source for this set is a woman between 45 and 60 years old in a cohort sampled during active COVID-19.

The chain links TRBV19 to TRBJ2-2; D possibly corresponds to TRBD1 (6 bases). The V end was cut by 3 bases, the J end by 4 bases, with 15 bases between. CDR3 size: 16 residues. CDR1 is LNHDA, CDR2 SQIVND, per germline (reference sequence). CDR3 protein: CASSIGTGIGTGELFF. For the CDR3, the DNA is TGTGCCAGTAGTATTGGAACAGGGATCGGCACCGGGGAGCTGTTTTTT.

This clone appeared once. The rearrangement joins TRBV5-4 to TRBJ1-1; D not resolved. Germline V gene lookup returns CDR1 SGHNT and CDR2 YYREEE (reference sequence). The CDR3 is 15 residues long. Trimming pared 3 bases from V and 0 bases from J, leaving 12 bases between. The CDR3, as DNA: TGTGCCAGCAGCTCCAAGGCGGGCATGAACACTGAAGCTTTCTTT. Translation gives CASSSKAGMNTEAFF. Filled out from reference TRBV5-4 and TRBJ1-1, the complete variable domain reads ETGVTQSPTHLIKTRGQQVTLRCSSQSGHNTVSWYQQALGQGPQFIFQYYREEENGRGNFPPRFSGLQFPNYSSELNVNALELDDSALYLCASSSKAGMNTEAFFGQGTRLTVV.

The V call is TRBV4-2, the J call TRBJ1-1; a possible D gene is TRBD1 (6 bases). This CDR3 contains 14 residues. Trimming took off 4 bases at V and 4 bases at J, with 13 bases between the two ends. CDR1 LGHNA and CDR2 YNFKEQ come from the germline V gene. This CDR3 is CASSPTTGRTEAFF. The DNA for the CDR3 is TGTGCCAGCAGCCCTACGACAGGCCGCACTGAAGCTTTCTTT.

This clone occurred once. The rearrangement joins TRBV10-3 to TRBJ2-3; 11 bases agree with TRBD2. Trimming removed 2 bases from V and 4 bases from J; junction bases left unmatched: 2. CDR1 and CDR2 from the germline V gene are ENHRY and SYGVKD. The CDR3 length is 15 residues. The CDR3 loop reads CAISEVAGGSDTQYF. The CDR3 nucleotides read TGTGCCATCAGTGAGGTAGCGGGAGGGTCAGATACGCAGTATTTT.

This clone was found once. This chain uses TRBV10-3 with TRBJ1-1, with TRBD1 identical over 7 bases. Trimming took 11 bases from V and 4 from J; bases not matched to a gene: 10. Germline V lookup: CDR1 ENHRY, CDR2 SYGVKD. This CDR3 is built from 13 residues. The CDR3, as DNA: TGTGCCCATACAGGGGAGGCAGGCACTGAAGCTTTCTTT. It translates to CAHTGEAGTEAFF.

J is TRBJ2-3 and V is TRBV5-5; a weak D match, TRBD2 (5 bases). Germline lookup yields CDR1 SGHKS and CDR2 YYEKEE (reference sequence). The CDR3 runs to 14 residues. The V end lost 6 bases, the J end lost 9 bases, and 20 bases lay between the germline ends. CDR3: CASTSRAGDQTQYF. CDR3 coding DNA: TGTGCCAGCACCTCGAGGGCAGGAGATCAAACGCAGTATTTT.

The chain links TRBV4-2 to TRBJ1-3; D gene ambiguous. The CDR3 totals 15 residues. The germline CDR1 and CDR2 sequences are LGHNA and YNFKEQ. Deletions cut 0 bases from V and 1 base from J, with 7 bases between. The CDR3 nucleotides read TGTGCCAGCAGCCAAGATGCGAGGTCTGGAAACACCATATATTTT. Translation gives CASSQDARSGNTIYF.

This CDR3 is CASSQHLGADTEAFF. The CDR3 bases are TGTGCCAGCAGCCAACATCTGGGGGCGGACACTGAAGCTTTCTTT. This sequence joins TRBV3-1 (or the pseudogene TRBV3-2) and TRBJ1-1; TRBD1 is a possible D gene (6 bases). Germline V lookup: CDR1 LGHDT, CDR2 YNNKEL (reference sequence). The CDR3 consists of 15 residues. The V end lost 2 bases, the J end lost 3 bases, and 13 bases lay between the germline ends.

The rearrangement links TRBV18 to TRBJ2-7, with TRBD1 matching 7 bases. The CDR3 runs 14 residues. Trimming cost V 2 bases and J 4 bases; bases outside gene matches: 5. CDR1 is KGHSH and CDR2 is LQKENI in the germline V gene. CDR3 loop: CASSPEDRLYEQYF. The CDR3 DNA follows: TGTGCCAGCTCACCAGAGGACAGGCTTTACGAGCAGTACTTC.

J is TRBJ1-1 and V is TRBV29-1; perhaps TRBD1 as D (5 bases). Germline loops: CDR1 SQVTM, CDR2 ANQGSEA. CDR3 length: 13 residues. Trimming removed 4 bases from V and 4 bases from J, with 13 bases in between. The CDR3 DNA is TGCAGCGTTGGCCGGGGGGTGGCCACTGAAGCTTTCTTT. As protein: CSVGRGVATEAFF.

The chain employs TRBV3-1 (or the pseudogene TRBV3-2) and TRBJ2-2, with TRBD2 matching over 7 bases. Trimming cost V 6 bases and J 7 bases; bases outside gene matches: 8. CDR3 length: 14 amino acids. CDR1 and CDR2 (germline): LGHDT, YNNKEL (reference sequence). The CDR3 DNA is TGTGCCAGCAGTCACTCTCGGGGGGTCGGGGAGCTGTTTTTT. This encodes CASSHSRGVGELFF.

The chain has TRBV11-3 and TRBJ2-5; 9 positions match TRBD1. Germline V gives CDR1 SGHNT, CDR2 YENEEA. The J segment lost 3 bases and the V segment lost 6 bases, leaving 8 bases of the junction unmatched. This CDR3 spans 15 amino acids. The CDR3 sequence: CASRPGTGNKETQYF. The CDR3 nucleotides are TGTGCCAGCAGGCCGGGGACAGGGAATAAAGAGACCCAGTACTTC. Looking up the rest from reference TRBV11-3 and TRBJ2-5 gives the full variable domain: EAGVVQSPRYKIIEKKQPVAFWCNPISGHNTLYWYLQNLGQGPELLIRYENEEAVDDSQLPKDRFSAERLKGVDSTLKIQPAELGDSAVYLCASRPGTGNKETQYFGPGTRLLVL.

The rearrangement links TRBV6-5 to TRBJ2-7; 9 nucleotides match TRBD1. The germline CDR1 and CDR2 sequences are MNHEY and SVGAGI. The J segment lost 6 bases and the V segment lost 8 bases, leaving 14 bases of the junction unmatched. This CDR3 comprises 15 residues. The CDR3 region is CASGVSAGQGGEQYF. CDR3 nucleotides: TGTGCCAGCGGGGTTAGTGCGGGACAGGGAGGCGAGCAGTACTTC.

J is TRBJ1-1 and V is TRBV27; TRBD1 matches 9 bases. The V segment lost 5 bases and the J segment 3 bases; nucleotides outside the gene matches: 7. In germline, CDR1 is MNHEY, CDR2 SMNVEV (reference sequence). The CDR3 spans 15 residues. CDR3 region: CASSPRDRVDTEAFF. The CDR3 bases are TGTGCCAGCAGTCCCCGGGACAGGGTCGACACTGAAGCTTTCTTT.